The 25 T cell receptor beta chains given below trace back to one sample, sequenced in a study of T cells after posttransplantation cyclophosphamide (dated by TCRdb to 2016 to 2017). Receptor libraries were prepared by the immunoSEQ multiplex PCR assay. TCRdb took this table from immuneACCESS and kept in-frame rearrangements with V and J called. Such tables lack part of the clones; where checked against another copy, unresolved V genes explain under half of the gap, and the rest is unexplained. The sample contains some 9,200 clones, 89% of them found a single time. The ten largest account for about 1.6% of the sample. Input material: memory CD4+ T cells sorted from PBMCs. These receptors were taken from a woman between 55 and 75 years old in good health, CMV-negative, and a related stem cell transplant donor.

V is TRBV6-1 and J is TRBJ1-2; unclear D gene. Trimming took off 5 bases at V and 8 bases at J, with 21 bases between the two ends. The CDR3 extends over 15 amino acids. Germline V gene lookup returns CDR1 MNHNS and CDR2 SASEGT. The chain's CDR3 is CASSLLSNLARGYTF. The CDR3 region has the DNA TGTGCCAGCAGTCTACTTTCCAACCTCGCGAGAGGCTACACCTTC.

The sample holds one count of this clone. The J gene is TRBJ2-5, the V gene TRBV27, with 7 bases that match TRBD2. This CDR3 region has 17 residues. V lost 5 bases and J lost 1; bases outside the gene matches: 13. CDR1 and CDR2 (germline): MNHEY, SMNVEV (reference sequence). The CDR3 sequence: CASSPRGGRGSQETQYF. The CDR3 coding sequence is TGTGCCAGCAGTCCTCGCGGGGGAAGGGGTTCCCAAGAGACCCAGTACTTC.

V and J are TRBV7-2 and TRBJ2-2; TRBD2 agrees at 7 bases. The junction had 12 bases not matched to a gene; V was cut back by 6 bases and J by 2 bases. The CDR3 runs 17 residues. Germline-derived CDR1 and CDR2 are SGHTA and FQGNSA. In nucleotides, the CDR3 is TGTGCCAGCAGACCTCAGCGGGGAGCCACAAACACCGGGGAGCTGTTTTTT. This translates into CASRPQRGATNTGELFF.

This clone has a handful of counts. The chain couples TRBV10-3 to TRBJ1-1; the match to TRBD1 covers 9 bases. Germline V gene sequence: CDR1 ENHRY, CDR2 SYGVKD. This CDR3 is 16 amino acids long. After removal of 4 bases from V and 1 base from J, the junction contained 7 bases not matched to a gene. The CDR3 DNA follows: TGTGCCATCAGTGGGGGGACAGGGCGGGGGAACACTGAAGCTTTCTTT. It is translated as CAISGGTGRGNTEAFF.

The rearrangement uses TRBV5-8 and TRBJ2-3, with D perhaps matching TRBD2 (5 bases). Germline CDR1 reads SGHTS; CDR2 reads YDEGEE. Trimming pared 0 bases from V and 5 bases from J, leaving 13 bases between. CDR3 length: 15 amino acids. The CDR3 DNA reads as TGTGCCAGCAGCTTGGCGGGATCTAGTCGAGATACGCAGTATTTT. Its translation: CASSLAGSSRDTQYF.

This chain connects TRBV28 to TRBJ2-7; 8 bases line up with TRBD1. Per the germline V gene, CDR1 is MDHEN and CDR2 is SYDVKM. The CDR3 extends over 14 amino acids. Trimming at V came to 11 bases and at J to 1 base, leaving 10 bases not matched to a gene. The CDR3 is CAGRAGGNSYEQYF. The CDR3, as DNA: TGTGCCGGTAGAGCAGGGGGCAATTCCTACGAGCAGTACTTC.

This clone was detected once. The rearrangement uses TRBV6-5 and TRBJ2-7; 8 bases agree with TRBD1. V shed 0 bases, J shed 3 bases, and the junction held 4 bases outside the gene matches. The germline V gene encodes CDR1 MNHEY and CDR2 SVGAGI. The CDR3 covers 15 residues. Written as DNA, the CDR3 is TGTGCCAGCAGTTACTCCAGGACAGGGAACTACGAGCAGTACTTC. This gives the protein CASSYSRTGNYEQYF.

The J gene is TRBJ2-1, the V gene TRBV30, with 16 bases lining up with TRBD2. Trimming removed 5 bases from V and 11 bases from J; junction bases left unmatched: 3. The CDR3 is 13 amino acids. Germline CDR1 reads GTSNPN; CDR2 reads SVGIG (reference sequence). CDR3: CAWGTSGRAKQFF. The CDR3 DNA is TGTGCCTGGGGGACTAGCGGGAGGGCCAAGCAGTTCTTC.

This clone was detected once. The V call is TRBV28, the J call TRBJ2-4; possible D gene TRBD1, 6 bases. Germline CDR1 is MDHEN and CDR2 is SYDVKM. The CDR3 has 15 amino acids. Trimming left V 2 bases short and J 3 bases short, with 11 bases between. The CDR3 region is CASSLVGGGKNIQYF. CDR3 DNA: TGTGCCAGCAGTTTAGTTGGGGGCGGCAAAAACATTCAGTACTTC.

The rearrangement links TRBV5-1 to TRBJ1-1, with 7 bases that match TRBD1. The V segment lost 0 bases and the J segment 4 bases; nucleotides outside the gene matches: 9. The CDR3 consists of 16 residues. Germline CDR1 reads SGHRS; CDR2 reads YFSETQ. The CDR3 loop reads CASSLEQGSLGTEAFF. Written as DNA, the CDR3 is TGCGCCAGCAGCTTGGAACAGGGGAGTCTTGGCACTGAAGCTTTCTTT. The whole variable domain, filled in from reference TRBV5-1 and TRBJ1-1, reads KAGVTQTPRYLIKTRGQQVTLSCSPISGHRSVSWYQQTPGQGLQFLFEYFSETQRNKGNFPGRFSGRQFSNSRSEMNVSTLELGDSALYLCASSLEQGSLGTEAFFGQGTRLTVV.

The chain has TRBV25-1 and TRBJ1-2, with unresolved D. This CDR3 spans 12 amino acids. With 6 bases removed from V and 2 bases from J, the gap between germline ends came to 7 bases. CDR1 MGHDK and CDR2 SYGVNS come from the germline V gene. CDR3 coding DNA: TGTGCCAGCAGGGGAGGAAACTATGGCTACACCTTC. It codes for CASRGGNYGYTF.

The chain recombines TRBV19 with TRBJ1-3, with D possibly TRBD1 on 6 matching bases. The CDR3 is 22 residues long. The V gene's germline CDR1 is LNHDA and CDR2 SQIVND (reference sequence). The germline V and J ends were trimmed by 1 base and 0 bases, with 28 bases remaining between them. The CDR3 here is CASSIGRRLMGTGNSSGNTIYF. The DNA of the CDR3 is TGTGCCAGTAGTATAGGCCGTCGACTCATGGGAACAGGGAACTCCTCTGGAAACACCATATATTTT.

The chain recombines TRBV6-5 with TRBJ2-7, with 8 bases identical to TRBD1. There are 13 residues in the CDR3. V was clipped by 11 bases and J by 2 bases; unmatched bases: 8. Germline V CDR1 and CDR2: MNHEY, SVGAGI. The CDR3: CAVQGQGPYEQYF. The CDR3 bases are TGTGCCGTCCAAGGACAGGGCCCCTACGAGCAGTACTTC.

V usage is TRBV5-5 and J usage is TRBJ2-7; 7 bases line up with TRBD1. The V segment lost 2 bases and the J segment 2 bases; nucleotides outside the gene matches: 4. The CDR3 totals 14 residues. In germline, CDR1 is SGHKS, CDR2 YYEKEE (reference sequence). In nucleotides, the CDR3 is TGTGCCAGCAGCTTCCGGGACAGAGCCTACGAGCAGTACGTC. As protein: CASSFRDRAYEQYV.

This chain joins TRBV5-4 and TRBJ2-7; D is unclear. The V end was cut by 2 bases, the J end by 1 base, with 7 bases between. There are 13 residues in the CDR3. Germline V lookup: CDR1 SGHNT, CDR2 YYREEE (reference sequence). The CDR3 protein is CASSFYRSYEQYF. The CDR3 DNA follows: TGTGCCAGCAGCTTCTATAGATCCTACGAGCAGTACTTC.

The chain employs TRBV9 and TRBJ2-5, with 11 bases fitting TRBD2. In germline, CDR1 is SGDLS, CDR2 YYNGEE. The J segment lost 2 bases and the V segment lost 3 bases, leaving 9 bases of the junction unmatched. The CDR3 has 17 residues. The CDR3 region has the DNA TGTGCCAGCAGCGCCGCTAGCGGGGGGACAACTCAAGAGACCCAGTACTTC. It codes for CASSAASGGTTQETQYF.

This clone appeared a few times. The V and J genes are TRBV2 and TRBJ2-2; 12 bases agree with TRBD2. Germline loops: CDR1 SNHLY, CDR2 FYNNEI. V shed 3 bases and J 0 bases; nucleotides not matched to a gene: 5. This CDR3 has 18 residues. CDR3 amino acids: CASSDDGLAGPNTGELFF. The CDR3 DNA reads as TGTGCCAGCAGTGATGACGGACTAGCGGGGCCGAACACCGGGGAGCTGTTTTTT.

This rearrangement joins TRBV6-5 to TRBJ2-2; D unclear. Trimming removed 4 bases at V and 4 bases at J, with 10 bases between. The CDR3 contains 14 residues. Germline V gene sequence: CDR1 MNHEY, CDR2 SVGAGI. This CDR3 is CASSSRLGTGELFF. As DNA, the CDR3 is TGTGCCAGCAGTTCTCGGCTAGGCACCGGGGAGCTGTTTTTT.

The J gene is TRBJ2-7, the V gene TRBV7-2; TRBD2 aligns across 9 bases. The CDR3 is made up of 13 amino acids. Germline CDR1 SGHTA, CDR2 FQGNSA. The ends lost 10 bases at V and 0 bases at J; junction bases unmatched: 4. CDR3 in amino acids: CAIVTSGSYEQYF. The CDR3 DNA follows: TGTGCCATCGTGACTAGCGGCTCCTACGAGCAGTACTTC.

This chain joins TRBV6-5 and TRBJ1-2, with 8 nucleotides matching TRBD1. The ends lost 4 bases at V and 1 base at J; junction bases unmatched: 5. Germline values: CDR1 MNHEY, CDR2 SVGAGI. This CDR3 is 15 amino acids long. CDR3 protein: CASSWSGGGNYGYTF. The CDR3 nucleotides are TGTGCCAGCAGTTGGTCAGGGGGCGGTAACTATGGCTACACCTTC.

This clone has only a few counts. At the DNA level, this CDR3 is encoded by other sequences in the same sample as well. V usage is TRBV7-3 and J usage is TRBJ2-1, with 10 bases identical to TRBD2. The germline gives CDR1 SGHTA, CDR2 FQGTGA. Trimming at V came to 5 bases and at J to 4 bases, leaving 5 bases not matched to a gene. The CDR3 is 15 residues long. For the CDR3, the DNA is TGTGCCAGCAGCCCCGGACTAGCGGATTACAATGAGCAGTTCTTC. Residues: CASSPGLADYNEQFF.

The V gene is TRBV28, the J gene TRBJ1-2, with TRBD1 matching 8 bases. The trim removed 2 bases at V and 8 bases at J, leaving 4 bases unmatched. Germline CDR1 and CDR2: MDHEN and SYDVKM. The CDR3 is 13 amino acids. This CDR3 reads CASSLQGAGGYTF. CDR3 DNA sequence: TGTGCCAGCAGTTTACAGGGGGCGGGGGGCTACACCTTC.

J is TRBJ1-4 and V is TRBV11-2; no firm D call. Germline-derived CDR1 and CDR2 are SGHAT and FQNNGV. This CDR3 has 15 amino acids. Trimming stripped 2 bases from V and 8 bases from J, with 15 bases between. CDR3 nucleotide sequence: TGTGCCAGCAGCTTAAACCCGACGGGTTGGGAAAAACTGTTTTTT. It is translated as CASSLNPTGWEKLFF.

The chain couples TRBV30 to TRBJ2-7, with 7 nucleotides matching TRBD2. After removal of 0 bases from V and 5 bases from J, the junction contained 13 bases not matched to a gene. Germline V gives CDR1 GTSNPN, CDR2 SVGIG (reference sequence). The CDR3 loop spans 16 amino acids. CDR3 DNA: TGTGCCTGGAGTGTACCTGAGACTAGCTTAACTAACGAGCAGTACTTC. Protein: CAWSVPETSLTNEQYF.

The chain recombines TRBV5-8 with TRBJ2-1; 11 bases fit TRBD2. The CDR3 is made up of 17 amino acids. V lost 0 bases to trimming and J lost 4 bases; unmatched junction nucleotides: 6. Germline values: CDR1 SGHTS, CDR2 YDEGEE. Here the CDR3 reads CASSLDLAGGRYNEQFF. The DNA for the CDR3 is TGTGCCAGCAGCTTGGATCTAGCGGGGGGACGTTACAATGAGCAGTTCTTC. Supplemented by reference TRBV5-8 and TRBJ2-1, the full variable domain reads EAGVTQSPTHLIKTRGQQATLRCSPISGHTSVYWYQQALGLGLQFLLWYDEGEERNRGNFPPRFSGRQFPNYSSELNVNALELEDSALYLCASSLDLAGGRYNEQFFGPGTRLTVL.